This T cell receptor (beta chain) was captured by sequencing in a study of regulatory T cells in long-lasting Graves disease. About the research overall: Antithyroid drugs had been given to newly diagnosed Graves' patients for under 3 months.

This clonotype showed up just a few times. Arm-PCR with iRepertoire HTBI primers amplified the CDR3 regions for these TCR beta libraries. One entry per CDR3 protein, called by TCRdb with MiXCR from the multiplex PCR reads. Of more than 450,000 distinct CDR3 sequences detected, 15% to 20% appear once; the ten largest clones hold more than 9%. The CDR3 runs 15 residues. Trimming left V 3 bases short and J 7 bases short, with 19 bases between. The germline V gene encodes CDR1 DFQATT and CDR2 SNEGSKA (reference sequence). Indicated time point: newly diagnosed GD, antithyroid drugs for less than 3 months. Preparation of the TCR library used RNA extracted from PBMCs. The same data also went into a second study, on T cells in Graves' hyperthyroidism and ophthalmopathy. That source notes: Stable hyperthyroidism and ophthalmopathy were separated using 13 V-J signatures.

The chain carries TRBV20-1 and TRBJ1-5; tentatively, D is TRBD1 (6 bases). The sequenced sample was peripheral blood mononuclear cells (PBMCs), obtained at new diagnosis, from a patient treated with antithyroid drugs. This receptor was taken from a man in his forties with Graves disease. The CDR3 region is CSASTGRGGYQPQHF. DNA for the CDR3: TGCAGTGCTAGTACTGGCAGGGGCGGGTACCAGCCCCAGCATTTT.